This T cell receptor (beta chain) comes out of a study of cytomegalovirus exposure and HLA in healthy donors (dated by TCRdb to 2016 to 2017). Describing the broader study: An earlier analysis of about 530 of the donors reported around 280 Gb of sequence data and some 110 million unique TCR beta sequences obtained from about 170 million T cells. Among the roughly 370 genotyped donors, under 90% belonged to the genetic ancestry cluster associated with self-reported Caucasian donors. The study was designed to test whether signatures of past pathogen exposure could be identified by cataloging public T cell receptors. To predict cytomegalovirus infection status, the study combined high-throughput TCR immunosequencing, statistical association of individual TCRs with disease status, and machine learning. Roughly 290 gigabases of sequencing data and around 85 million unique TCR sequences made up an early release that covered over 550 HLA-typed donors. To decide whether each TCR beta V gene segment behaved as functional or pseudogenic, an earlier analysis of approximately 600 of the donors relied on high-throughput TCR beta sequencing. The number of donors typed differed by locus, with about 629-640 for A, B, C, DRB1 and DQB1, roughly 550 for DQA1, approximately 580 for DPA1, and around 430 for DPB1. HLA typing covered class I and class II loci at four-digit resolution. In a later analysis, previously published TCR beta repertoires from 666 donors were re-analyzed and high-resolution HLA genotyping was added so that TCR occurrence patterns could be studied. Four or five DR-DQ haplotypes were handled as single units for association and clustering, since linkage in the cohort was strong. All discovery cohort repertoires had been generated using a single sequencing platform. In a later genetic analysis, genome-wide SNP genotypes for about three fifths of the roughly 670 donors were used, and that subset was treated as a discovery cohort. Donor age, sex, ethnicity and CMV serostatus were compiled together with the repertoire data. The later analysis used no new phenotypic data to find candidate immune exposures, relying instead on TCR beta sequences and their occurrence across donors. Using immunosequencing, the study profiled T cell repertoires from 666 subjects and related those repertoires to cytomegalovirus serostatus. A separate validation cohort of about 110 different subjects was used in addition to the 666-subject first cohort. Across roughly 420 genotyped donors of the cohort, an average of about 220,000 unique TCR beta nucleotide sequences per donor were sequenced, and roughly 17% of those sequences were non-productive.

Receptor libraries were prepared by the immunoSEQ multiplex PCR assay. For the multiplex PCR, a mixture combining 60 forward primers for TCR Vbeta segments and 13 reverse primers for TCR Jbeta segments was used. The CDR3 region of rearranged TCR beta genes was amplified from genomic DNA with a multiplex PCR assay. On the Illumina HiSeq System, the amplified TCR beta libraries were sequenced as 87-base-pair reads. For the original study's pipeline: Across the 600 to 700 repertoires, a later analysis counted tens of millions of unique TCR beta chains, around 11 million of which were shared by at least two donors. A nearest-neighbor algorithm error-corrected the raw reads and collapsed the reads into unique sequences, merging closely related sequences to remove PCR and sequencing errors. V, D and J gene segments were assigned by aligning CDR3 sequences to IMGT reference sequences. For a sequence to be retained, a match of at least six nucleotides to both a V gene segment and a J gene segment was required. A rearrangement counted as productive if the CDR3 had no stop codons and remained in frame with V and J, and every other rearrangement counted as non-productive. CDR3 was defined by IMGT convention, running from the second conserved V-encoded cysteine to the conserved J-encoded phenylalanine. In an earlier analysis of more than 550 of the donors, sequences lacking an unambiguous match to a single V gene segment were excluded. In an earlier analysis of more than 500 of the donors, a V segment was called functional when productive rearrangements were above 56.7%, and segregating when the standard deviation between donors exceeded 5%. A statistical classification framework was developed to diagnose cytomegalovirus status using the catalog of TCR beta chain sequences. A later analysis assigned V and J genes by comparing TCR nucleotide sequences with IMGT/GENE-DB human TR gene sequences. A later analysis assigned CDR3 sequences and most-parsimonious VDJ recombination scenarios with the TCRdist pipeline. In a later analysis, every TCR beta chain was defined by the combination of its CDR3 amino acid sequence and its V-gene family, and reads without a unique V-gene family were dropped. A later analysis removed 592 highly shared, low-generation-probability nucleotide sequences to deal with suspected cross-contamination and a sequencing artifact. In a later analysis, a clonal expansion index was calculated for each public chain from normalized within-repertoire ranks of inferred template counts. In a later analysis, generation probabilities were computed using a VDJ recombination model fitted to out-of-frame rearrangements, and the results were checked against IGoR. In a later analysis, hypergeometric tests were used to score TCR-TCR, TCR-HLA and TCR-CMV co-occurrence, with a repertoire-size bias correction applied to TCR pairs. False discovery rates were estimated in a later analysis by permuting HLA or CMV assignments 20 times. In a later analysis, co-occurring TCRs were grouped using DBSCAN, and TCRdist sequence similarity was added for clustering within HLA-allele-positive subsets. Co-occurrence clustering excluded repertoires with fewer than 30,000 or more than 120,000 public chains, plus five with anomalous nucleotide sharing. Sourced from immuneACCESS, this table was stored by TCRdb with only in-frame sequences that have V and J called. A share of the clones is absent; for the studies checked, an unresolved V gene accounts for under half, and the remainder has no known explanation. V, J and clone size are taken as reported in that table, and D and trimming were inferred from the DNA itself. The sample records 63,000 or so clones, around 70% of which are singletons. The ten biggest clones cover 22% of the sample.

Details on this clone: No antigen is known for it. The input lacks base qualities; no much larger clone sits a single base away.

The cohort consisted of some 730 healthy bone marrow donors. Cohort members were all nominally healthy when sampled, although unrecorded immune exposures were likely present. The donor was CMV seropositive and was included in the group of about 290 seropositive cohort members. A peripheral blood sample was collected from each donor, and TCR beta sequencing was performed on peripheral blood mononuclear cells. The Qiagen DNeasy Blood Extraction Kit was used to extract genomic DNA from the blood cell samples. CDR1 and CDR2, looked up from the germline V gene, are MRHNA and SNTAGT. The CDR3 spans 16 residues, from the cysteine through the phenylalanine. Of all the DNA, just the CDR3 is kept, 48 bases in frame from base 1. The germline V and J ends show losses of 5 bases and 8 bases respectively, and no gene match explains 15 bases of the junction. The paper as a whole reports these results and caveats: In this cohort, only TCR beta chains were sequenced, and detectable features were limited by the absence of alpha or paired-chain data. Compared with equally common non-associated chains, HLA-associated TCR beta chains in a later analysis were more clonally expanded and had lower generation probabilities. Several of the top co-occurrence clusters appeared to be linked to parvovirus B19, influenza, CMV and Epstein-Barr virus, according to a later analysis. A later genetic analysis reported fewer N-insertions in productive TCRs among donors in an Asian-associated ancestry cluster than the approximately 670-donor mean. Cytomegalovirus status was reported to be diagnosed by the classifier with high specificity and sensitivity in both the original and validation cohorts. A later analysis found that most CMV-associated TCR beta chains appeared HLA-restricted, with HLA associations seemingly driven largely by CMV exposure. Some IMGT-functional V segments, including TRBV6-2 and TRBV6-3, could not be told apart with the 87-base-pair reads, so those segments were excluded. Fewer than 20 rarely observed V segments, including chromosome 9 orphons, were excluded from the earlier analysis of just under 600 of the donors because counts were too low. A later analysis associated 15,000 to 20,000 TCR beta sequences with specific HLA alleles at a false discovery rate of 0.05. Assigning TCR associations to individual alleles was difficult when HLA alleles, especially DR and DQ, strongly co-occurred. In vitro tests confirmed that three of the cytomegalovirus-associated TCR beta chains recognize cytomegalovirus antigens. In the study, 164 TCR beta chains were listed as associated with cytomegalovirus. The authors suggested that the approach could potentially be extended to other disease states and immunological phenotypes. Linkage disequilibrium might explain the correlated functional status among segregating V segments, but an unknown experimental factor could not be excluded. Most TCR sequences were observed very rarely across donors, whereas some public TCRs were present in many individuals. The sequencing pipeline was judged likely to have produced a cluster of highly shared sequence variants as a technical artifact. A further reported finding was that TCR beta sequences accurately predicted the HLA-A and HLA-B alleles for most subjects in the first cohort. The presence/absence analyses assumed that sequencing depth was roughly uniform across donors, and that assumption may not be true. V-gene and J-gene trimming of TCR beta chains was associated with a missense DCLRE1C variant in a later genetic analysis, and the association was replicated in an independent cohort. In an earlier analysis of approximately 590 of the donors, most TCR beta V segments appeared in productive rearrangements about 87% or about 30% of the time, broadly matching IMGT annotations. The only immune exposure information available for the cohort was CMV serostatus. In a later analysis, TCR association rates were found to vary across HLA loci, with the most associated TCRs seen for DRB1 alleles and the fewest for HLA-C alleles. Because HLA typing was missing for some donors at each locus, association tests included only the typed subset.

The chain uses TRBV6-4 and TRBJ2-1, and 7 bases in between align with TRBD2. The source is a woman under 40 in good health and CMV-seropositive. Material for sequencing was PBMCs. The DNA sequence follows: TGTGCCAGCAGTCAGAGCGGGAATGGGGTTGGGGATGAGCAGTTCTTC. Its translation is CASSQSGNGVGDEQFF.